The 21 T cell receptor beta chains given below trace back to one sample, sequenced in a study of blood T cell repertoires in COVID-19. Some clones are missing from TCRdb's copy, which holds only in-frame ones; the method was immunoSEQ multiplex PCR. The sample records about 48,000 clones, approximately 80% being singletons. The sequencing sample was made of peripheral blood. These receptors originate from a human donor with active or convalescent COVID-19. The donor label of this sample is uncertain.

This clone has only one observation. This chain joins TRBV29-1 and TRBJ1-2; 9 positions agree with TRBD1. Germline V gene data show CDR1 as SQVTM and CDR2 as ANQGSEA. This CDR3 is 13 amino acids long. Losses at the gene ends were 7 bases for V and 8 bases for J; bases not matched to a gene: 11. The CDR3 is CSEGDRAGEGYTF. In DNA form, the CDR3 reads TGCAGCGAGGGGGACAGGGCGGGTGAAGGCTACACCTTC.

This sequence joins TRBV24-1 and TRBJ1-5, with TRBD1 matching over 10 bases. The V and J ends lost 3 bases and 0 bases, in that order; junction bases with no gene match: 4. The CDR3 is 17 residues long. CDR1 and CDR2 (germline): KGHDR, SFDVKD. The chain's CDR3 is CATSDPRTGGSNQPQHF. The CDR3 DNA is TGTGCCACCAGTGATCCCCGGACAGGGGGTAGCAATCAGCCCCAGCATTTT.

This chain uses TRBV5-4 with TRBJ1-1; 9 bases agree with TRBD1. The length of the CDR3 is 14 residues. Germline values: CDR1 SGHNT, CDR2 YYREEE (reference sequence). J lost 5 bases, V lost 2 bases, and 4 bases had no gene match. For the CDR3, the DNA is TGTGCCAGCAGCTTTTTGACAGGGGGGACTGAAGCTTTCTTT. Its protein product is CASSFLTGGTEAFF.

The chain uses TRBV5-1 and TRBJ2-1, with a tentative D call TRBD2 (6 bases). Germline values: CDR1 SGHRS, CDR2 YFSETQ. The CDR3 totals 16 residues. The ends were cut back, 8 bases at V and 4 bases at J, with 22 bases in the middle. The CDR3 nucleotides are TGCGCCAGACTAGCCGAACTGCGGGACTGTTACAATGAGCAGTTCTTC. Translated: CARLAELRDCYNEQFF.

The CDR3 region is CASNPIPRRDTEAFF. Here the CDR3 DNA reads TGCGCCAGCAACCCCATTCCCCGCAGGGACACTGAAGCTTTCTTT. This chain joins TRBV10-1 and TRBJ1-1, with D possibly matching TRBD1 (5 bases). CDR1 is WNHNN, CDR2 SYGVQD, per germline (reference sequence). With 7 bases removed from V and 3 bases from J, the gap between germline ends came to 18 bases. This CDR3 contains 15 residues.

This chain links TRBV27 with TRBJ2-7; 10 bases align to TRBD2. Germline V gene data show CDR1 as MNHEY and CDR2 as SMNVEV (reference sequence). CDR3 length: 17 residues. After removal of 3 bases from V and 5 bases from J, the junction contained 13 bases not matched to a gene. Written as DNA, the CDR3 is TGTGCCAGCAGTTTCAAGGCTAGCGGGAGATATGGAGACGAGCAGTACTTC. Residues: CASSFKASGRYGDEQYF.

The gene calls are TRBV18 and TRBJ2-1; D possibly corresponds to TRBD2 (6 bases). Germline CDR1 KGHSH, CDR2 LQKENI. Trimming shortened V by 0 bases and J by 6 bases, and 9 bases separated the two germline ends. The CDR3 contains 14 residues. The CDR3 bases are TGTGCCAGCTCACCACCGAGTAGCGGCAATGAGCAGTTCTTC. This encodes CASSPPSSGNEQFF.

The CDR3 region has the DNA TGCGCCAGCAGCTCAAGACTAGCGCCCTACAATGAGCAGTTCTTC. Translation gives CASSSRLAPYNEQFF. The chain has TRBV5-1 and TRBJ2-1; 8 nucleotides match TRBD2. Trimming cost V 3 bases and J 2 bases; bases outside gene matches: 4. Germline lookup yields CDR1 SGHRS and CDR2 YFSETQ. The CDR3 has 15 amino acids.

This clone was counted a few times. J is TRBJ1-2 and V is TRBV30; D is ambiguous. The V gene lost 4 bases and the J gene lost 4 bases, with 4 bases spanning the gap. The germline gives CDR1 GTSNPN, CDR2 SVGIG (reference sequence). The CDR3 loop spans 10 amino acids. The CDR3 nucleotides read TGTGCCTGGAACAGCTATGGCTACACCTTC. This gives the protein CAWNSYGYTF.

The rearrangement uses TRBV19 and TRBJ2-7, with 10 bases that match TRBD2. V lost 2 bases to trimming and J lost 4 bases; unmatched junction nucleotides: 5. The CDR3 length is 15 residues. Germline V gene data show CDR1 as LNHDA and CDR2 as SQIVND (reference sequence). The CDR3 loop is CASSIKLAGAYEQYF. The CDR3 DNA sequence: TGTGCCAGTAGTATAAAGCTAGCGGGAGCGTACGAGCAGTACTTC.

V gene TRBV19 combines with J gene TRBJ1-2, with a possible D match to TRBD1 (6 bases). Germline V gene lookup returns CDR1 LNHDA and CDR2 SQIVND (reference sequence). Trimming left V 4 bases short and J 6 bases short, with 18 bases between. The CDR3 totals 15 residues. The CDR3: CASSTSSQGWHGYTF. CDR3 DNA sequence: TGTGCCAGTAGTACCTCATCACAGGGTTGGCATGGCTACACCTTC.

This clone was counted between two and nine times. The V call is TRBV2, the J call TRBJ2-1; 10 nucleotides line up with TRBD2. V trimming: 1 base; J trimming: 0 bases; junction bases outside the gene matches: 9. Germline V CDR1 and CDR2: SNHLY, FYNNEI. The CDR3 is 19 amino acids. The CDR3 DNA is TGTGCCAGCAGTGAAGTTCCTAGCGGGAGTATCAGCTCCTACAATGAGCAGTTCTTC. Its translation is CASSEVPSGSISSYNEQFF. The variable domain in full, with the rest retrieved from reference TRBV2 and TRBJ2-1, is EPEVTQTPSHQVTQMGQEVILRCVPISNHLYFYWYRQILGQKVEFLVSFYNNEISEKSEIFDDQFSVERPDGSNFTLKIRSTKLEDSAMYFCASSEVPSGSISSYNEQFFGPGTRLTVL.

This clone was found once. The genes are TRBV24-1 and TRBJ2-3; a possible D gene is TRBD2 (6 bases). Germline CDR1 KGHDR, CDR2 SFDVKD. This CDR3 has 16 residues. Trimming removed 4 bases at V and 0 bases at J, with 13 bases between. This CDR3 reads CATSEGRQISTDTQYF. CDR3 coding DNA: TGTGCCACCAGTGAAGGGAGGCAGATAAGCACAGATACGCAGTATTTT.

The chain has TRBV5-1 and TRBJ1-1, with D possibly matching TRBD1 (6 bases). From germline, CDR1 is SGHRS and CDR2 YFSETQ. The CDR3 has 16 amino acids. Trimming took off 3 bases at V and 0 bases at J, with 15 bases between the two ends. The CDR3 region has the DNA TGCGCCAGCAGCTGGGGGCTCGACCCCATGAACACTGAAGCTTTCTTT. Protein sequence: CASSWGLDPMNTEAFF.

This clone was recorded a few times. CDR3: CASSPLDRDSPLHF. CDR3 DNA sequence: TGTGCCAGCTCACCGCTCGACAGGGACTCACCCCTCCACTTT. The chain joins TRBV18 to TRBJ1-6; 7 positions match TRBD1. Germline CDR1 and CDR2: KGHSH and LQKENI. There are 14 residues in the CDR3. Losses at the gene ends were 3 bases for V and 10 bases for J; bases not matched to a gene: 6.

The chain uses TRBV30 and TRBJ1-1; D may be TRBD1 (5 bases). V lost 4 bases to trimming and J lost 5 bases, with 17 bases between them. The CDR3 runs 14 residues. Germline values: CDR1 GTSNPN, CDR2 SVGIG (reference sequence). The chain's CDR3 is CAWNRGALRTEAFF. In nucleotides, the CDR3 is TGTGCCTGGAATAGGGGCGCCTTGAGAACTGAAGCTTTCTTT. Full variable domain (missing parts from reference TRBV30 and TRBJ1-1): SQTIHQWPATLVQPVGSPLSLECTVEGTSNPNLYWYRQAAGRGLQLLFYSVGIGQISSEVPQNLSASRPQDRQFILSSKKLLLSDSGFYLCAWNRGALRTEAFFGQGTRLTVV.

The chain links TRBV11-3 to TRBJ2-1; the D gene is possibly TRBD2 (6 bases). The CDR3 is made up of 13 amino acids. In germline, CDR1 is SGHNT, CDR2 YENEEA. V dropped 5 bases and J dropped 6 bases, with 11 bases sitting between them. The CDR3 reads CASSISGRNEQFF. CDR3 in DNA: TGTGCCAGCAGCATTAGCGGCCGCAATGAGCAGTTCTTC.

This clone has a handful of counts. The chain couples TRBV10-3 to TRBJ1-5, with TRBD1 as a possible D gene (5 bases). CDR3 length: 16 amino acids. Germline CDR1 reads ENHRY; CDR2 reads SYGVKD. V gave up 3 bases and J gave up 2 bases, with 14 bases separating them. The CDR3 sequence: CAISDRGGTGNQPQHF. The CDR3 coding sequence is TGTGCCATCAGTGACCGTGGAGGGACGGGCAATCAGCCCCAGCATTTT.

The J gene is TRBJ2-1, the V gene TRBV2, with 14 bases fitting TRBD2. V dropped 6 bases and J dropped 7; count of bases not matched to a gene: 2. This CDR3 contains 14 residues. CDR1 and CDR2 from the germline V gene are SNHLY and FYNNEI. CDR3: CASRGLAGDNEQFF. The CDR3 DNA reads TGTGCCAGCAGGGGACTAGCGGGAGATAATGAGCAGTTCTTC.

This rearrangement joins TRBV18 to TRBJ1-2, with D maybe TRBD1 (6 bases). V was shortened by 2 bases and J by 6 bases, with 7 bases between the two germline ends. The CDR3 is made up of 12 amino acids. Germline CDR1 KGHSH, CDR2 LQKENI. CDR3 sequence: CASSPGGHGYTF. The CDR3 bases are TGTGCCAGCTCACCAGGGGGCCATGGCTACACCTTC.

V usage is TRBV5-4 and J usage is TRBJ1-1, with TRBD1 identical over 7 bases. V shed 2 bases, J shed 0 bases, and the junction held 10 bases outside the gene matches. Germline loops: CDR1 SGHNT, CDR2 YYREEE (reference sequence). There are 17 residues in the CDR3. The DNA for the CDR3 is TGTGCCAGCAGCTTTCGAACCATAACAGGGGTGAACACTGAAGCTTTCTTT. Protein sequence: CASSFRTITGVNTEAFF.